What follows are 18 T cell receptor beta chains derived from one specimen sequenced in a study of tumor and adjacent non-tumor tissue in lung cancer. TCRbeta libraries were built with three rounds of nested PCR, modified from ARM-PCR. TCRdb itself ran the multiplex PCR reads through MiXCR, one entry per CDR3 protein. The table includes some 100,000 distinct CDR3 sequences, over 55% detected once. RNA was extracted from bulk tissue without any cell sorting. Distant lung tissue was collected more than 3 cm away from the tumor edge. Sequencing was performed on distant non-tumor lung tissue. Every receptor here comes from a man in his 60s with non-small cell lung cancer.

This clonotype was observed many times. This chain links TRBV28 with TRBJ2-7; D is uncertain. The CDR3 is 11 residues long. Per the germline V gene, CDR1 is MDHEN and CDR2 is SYDVKM. Trimming stripped 5 bases from V and 2 bases from J, with 4 bases between. The CDR3 spells CASSLTYEQYF. As DNA, the CDR3 is TGTGCCAGCAGTCTGACCTACGAGCAGTACTTC.

This clonotype turned up a few times. This could be a read error, since a much larger clone is one nucleotide away. J is TRBJ2-5 and V is TRBV28; D is perhaps TRBD2 (5 bases). This CDR3 region has 14 residues. Germline V gene sequence: CDR1 MDHEN, CDR2 SYDVKM. The CDR3 region is CVSSLTGFSETQYF. In nucleotides, the CDR3 is TGTGTCAGCAGTCTCACGGGATTTTCAGAGACCCAGTACTTC.

The V gene is TRBV16, the J gene TRBJ1-5, with D perhaps matching TRBD1 (6 bases). The V gene's germline CDR1 is KGHSY and CDR2 FQNENV. Trimming removed 4 bases at V and 5 bases at J, with 15 bases between. The CDR3 contains 15 residues. The CDR3 nucleotides read TGTGCCAGCAGCCGCCCACGGGCAGGGGATCAGCCCCAGCATTTT. This translates into CASSRPRAGDQPQHF.

Only a few counts were recorded for this clonotype. V gene TRBV7-9 combines with J gene TRBJ1-1; D remains unclear. Germline assignment: CDR1 SEHNR and CDR2 FQNEAQ (reference sequence). Trimming stripped 1 base from V and 1 base from J, with 10 bases between. The CDR3 covers 15 residues. The DNA of the CDR3 is TGTGCCAGCAGCTTAGATTTGAATCGGAACACTGAAGCTTTCTTT. This gives the protein CASSLDLNRNTEAFF.

As regards this clonotype: As the CDR3 is not closed by the conserved phenylalanine or tryptophan, this likely results from a read error. The rearrangement joins TRBV12-3 or TRBV12-4 to TRBJ2-2; 11 bases line up with TRBD2. This CDR3 has 15 residues. The CDR3 is CAISLAGGNTGELFS. Written as DNA, the CDR3 is TGTGCCATCAGTCTAGCGGGGGGAAACACCGGGGAGCTGTTTTCT.

Only a few counts were recorded for this clonotype. This may be a read error, as it is one base from a much larger clone. The rearrangement uses TRBV6-5 and TRBJ1-2, with D possibly matching TRBD1 (5 bases). Germline V gene data show CDR1 as MNHEY and CDR2 as SVGAGI. The length of the CDR3 is 12 residues. Trimming removed 9 bases at V and 6 bases at J, with 14 bases between. The CDR3 here is CARWGAHHGYTF. In nucleotides, the CDR3 is TGTGCCAGGTGGGGCGCACACCATGGCTACACCTTC.

A note on this clonotype: A much larger clone is a single base away; this may be a read error. This sequence joins TRBV5-5 and TRBJ2-2, with a tentative D call TRBD2 (5 bases). The CDR3 runs to 15 residues. Germline assignment: CDR1 SGHKS and CDR2 YYEKEE (reference sequence). V dropped 2 bases and J dropped 2 bases, with 10 bases sitting between them. The CDR3 protein is CASSFRDCNTGELFF. The CDR3 DNA is TGTGCCAGCAGCTTCCGGGATTGTAACACCGGGGAGCTGTTTTTT.

Notes on this clonotype: One end of the junction varies from germline; a read error may be responsible. The rearrangement links TRBV12-3 or TRBV12-4 to TRBJ1-5; the D is unclear. CDR3 length: 14 amino acids. CDR3 amino acids: CVSSLLWGNQHQHF. For the CDR3, the DNA is TGTGTCAGCAGTTTACTTTGGGGAAATCAGCACCAGCATTTT.

This clonotype was recorded at least ten times. The rearrangement joins TRBV6-6 to TRBJ1-4, with D perhaps TRBD1 (5 bases). The CDR3 contains 15 residues. V was shortened by 2 bases and J by 4 bases, with 11 bases between the two germline ends. Per the germline V gene, CDR1 is MNHNY and CDR2 is SVGAGI (reference sequence). CDR3 region: CASSYGGRNNEKLFF. The CDR3 DNA reads TGTGCCAGCAGTTACGGGGGACGGAATAATGAAAAACTGTTTTTT.

Note on this clonotype: A read error may be the cause here, since a much bigger clone is one base away. This chain links TRBV20-1 with TRBJ2-3, with TRBD2 matching over 11 bases. CDR3 length equals 17 residues. CDR1 DFQATT and CDR2 SNEGSKA come from the germline V gene (reference sequence). In nucleotides, the CDR3 is TGCAGTGTTGGGGGGACTAGCGGCTCCTTTAGCACAGATACGCAGTGTTTT. Residues: CSVGGTSGSFSTDTQCF.

V is TRBV11-2 and J is TRBJ2-5, with D possibly matching TRBD2 (6 bases). The CDR3 consists of 17 residues. The ends were cut back, 0 bases at V and 10 bases at J, with 24 bases in the middle. The germline gives CDR1 SGHAT, CDR2 FQNNGV. The CDR3, as DNA: TGTGCCAGCAGCTTAGATGAAGAGTCTAGCGATACTAGGAACCAGTACTTC. Protein sequence: CASSLDEESSDTRNQYF.

This clonotype was observed a handful of times. The chain is built from TRBV24-1 and TRBJ2-1; the match to TRBD2 covers 10 bases. The CDR3 contains 14 residues. The germline CDR1 and CDR2 sequences are KGHDR and SFDVKD. V gave up 6 bases and J gave up 8 bases; unmatched junction bases: 6. CDR3 region: CATSSAGGPHEQFF. Here the CDR3 DNA reads TGTGCCACCAGTTCAGCGGGGGGGCCCCATGAGCAGTTCTTC.

This clonotype was detected ten times or more. The chain joins TRBV25-1 to TRBJ1-3, with D possibly TRBD1 on 6 matching bases. From germline, CDR1 is MGHDK and CDR2 SYGVNS. V was shortened by 4 bases and J by 1 base, with 8 bases between the two germline ends. This CDR3 spans 14 amino acids. CDR3 in amino acids: CASSVGASGNTIYF. The CDR3, as DNA: TGTGCCAGCAGTGTGGGGGCTTCTGGAAACACCATATATTTT.

As concerns this clonotype: Mismatch with germline at one junction end may stem from a read error. The chain is built from TRBV7-8 and TRBJ1-1; D uncertain. The CDR3 has 14 residues. CDR1 SGHVS and CDR2 FQNEAQ come from the germline V gene. The CDR3 DNA sequence: TGTGCCAGCAGCTTGGAGAGACGAAACACTGAAGCTTTCTTC. Translating it yields CASSLERRNTEAFF.

Many counts were recorded for this clonotype. The chain joins TRBV6-1 to TRBJ1-5, with D uncertain. In germline, CDR1 is MNHNS, CDR2 SASEGT. Trimming pared 8 bases from V and 4 bases from J, leaving 24 bases between. The CDR3 totals 17 residues. CDR3: CASQLNPRGTRNQPQHF. The CDR3 region has the DNA TGTGCCAGCCAACTCAACCCGCGGGGTACCCGTAATCAGCCCCAGCATTTT.

To note about this clonotype: The conserved phenylalanine or tryptophan is not found at the CDR3 terminus, so this likely reflects a read error. It is unclear where the CDR3 begins or ends on the DNA, so no DNA is shown, and the CDR3 is as TCRdb lists it. V and J are TRBV6-6 and TRBJ1-2; the DNA was not used to check the table's D call, TRBD1. CDR1 and CDR2 (germline): MNHNY, SVGAGI (reference sequence). Ends included, the CDR3 has 13 residues. This CDR3 reads CASSFDRGGGYTL.

As to this clonotype: A much more abundant neighbour one base away suggests this may be a read error. The chain couples TRBV12-3 or TRBV12-4 to TRBJ1-6; possibly TRBD1 for D (6 bases). Trimming removed 11 bases from V and 7 bases from J, with 21 bases in between. The CDR3 covers 15 residues. The CDR3 region has the DNA TGTGCCGGCTCAGAGGGGGGACAACGAAATTCACCCCTCCACTTT. Amino acids: CAGSEGGQRNSPLHF.

This clonotype was counted a few times. A much bigger clone sits one base away, suggesting this may be a read error. The chain is built from TRBV6-2 or TRBV6-3 and TRBJ2-7; 16 nucleotides align to TRBD2. Germline-derived CDR1 and CDR2 are MNHEY and SVGEGT. The V and J ends lost 7 bases and 3 bases, in that order; junction bases with no gene match: 9. CDR3 length equals 17 residues. The CDR3 coding sequence is TGTGCCAGCAATCCGGGACTAGCGGGAGGGCACAACTACGAGCAGTACTTC. As protein: CASNPGLAGGHNYEQYF.